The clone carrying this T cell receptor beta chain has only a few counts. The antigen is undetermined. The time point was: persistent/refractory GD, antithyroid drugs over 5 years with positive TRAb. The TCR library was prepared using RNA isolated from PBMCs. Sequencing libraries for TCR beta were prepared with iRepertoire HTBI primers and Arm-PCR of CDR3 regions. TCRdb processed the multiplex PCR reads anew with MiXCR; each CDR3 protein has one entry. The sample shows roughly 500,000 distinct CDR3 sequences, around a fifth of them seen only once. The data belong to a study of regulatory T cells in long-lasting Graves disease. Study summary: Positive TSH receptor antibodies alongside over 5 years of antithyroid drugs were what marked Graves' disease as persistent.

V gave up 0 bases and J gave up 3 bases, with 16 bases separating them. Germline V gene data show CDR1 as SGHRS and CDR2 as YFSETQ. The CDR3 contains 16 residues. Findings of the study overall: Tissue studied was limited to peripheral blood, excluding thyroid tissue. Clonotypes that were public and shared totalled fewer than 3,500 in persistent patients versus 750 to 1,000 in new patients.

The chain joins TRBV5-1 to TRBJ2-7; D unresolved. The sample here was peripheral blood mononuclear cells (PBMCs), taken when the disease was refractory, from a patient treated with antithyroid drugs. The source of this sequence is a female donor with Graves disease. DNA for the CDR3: TGCGCCAGCAGCTTGGGACCCTCGCTGGACCTCTACGAGCAGTACTTC. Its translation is CASSLGPSLDLYEQYF.